This T cell receptor beta chain was recorded in a study of identical twins (dated by TCRdb to 2016 to 2017). Regarding the study in general: TCR alpha and beta repertoires from monozygotic twins, unrelated adults of various ages and cord blood were deep-sequenced to test whether fetal clonotypes persist. To rule out contamination, replicate twin experiments were performed at different times with different library preparation protocols.

All donors were healthy Caucasians. The protocol used for the library was 5' RACE. Sequencing relied on an Illumina HiSeq 2000. Template switching introduced a universal primer binding site; the final cDNA contained a unique molecular identifier, enabling accurate counting of TCR cDNA molecules. First-strand cDNA for TCR alpha and beta chains was synthesized from specific primers in the conserved constant-segment region. To control for contamination, every cDNA library carried two barcodes: a SMART-Mk sample barcode plus Illumina barcodes. TruSeq adapter sequences, together with Illumina sample barcodes, were added in two successive PCR steps. Sequencing of the TCR alpha and beta cDNA libraries was done on the Illumina HiSeq platform using custom primers. The authors' analysis ran thus. Unique molecular identifiers were extracted from raw reads with MiGEC, and CDR3 positions were determined with MiXCR. Recombination models were inferred per individual with the repgenHMM and IGoR tools using an EM algorithm. The analysis of shared clonotypes was done with the tcR package in R, with sharing normalized by the product of cloneset sizes. Out-of-frame nonproductive sequences were analyzed to study raw recombination free of thymic and clonal selection effects. The public reads were quality trimmed at Q25 with fastp and then assembled into clones with MiXCR by TCRdb, keeping productive beta chains. Rows merge per CDR3 protein into single entries with the most common DNA and genes. TCRdb's processing, not the authors', yielded these V and J calls. The sample table contains 1.5 million to 2 million distinct CDR3 sequences; only one count was recorded for 32% of them. The biggest ten clones account for about 0.25% of the sample.

Remarks on this clonotype: Its antigen is unknown. Base qualities are not provided; no much larger clone lies one nucleotide away.

Results the study describes overall, beyond this receptor: Fewer insertions were carried by abundant cord blood beta clonotypes, a similar but weaker trend appeared in young adult naive repertoires, and no such trend appeared in memory repertoires. Invariant T cells such as MAIT and iNKT could partly confound zero-insertion analyses, though diverse VJ usage argued against this for most clonotypes. In monozygotic twins, recombination models systematically underestimated out-of-frame TCR alpha sharing, but the models matched the sharing seen between unrelated individuals. Compared with coincidental sharing between unrelated individuals, an excess of low generation-probability sequences was observed among out-of-frame TCR alpha sequences shared between twins. Conclusions relied on cross-sectional statistical analysis, since the same donors could not be followed over many years. In beta out-of-frame sequences, excess twin sharing was weaker, because having fewer shared sequences lowered the signal-to-noise ratio.

The germline V gene specifies SGHRS as CDR1 and YFSETQ as CDR2. Deletion took 4 bases off V and 0 bases off J, with a span of 14 bases between the germline ends. Spanning cysteine to phenylalanine, the CDR3 consists of 15 amino acids. Of the read, only the CDR3 DNA is kept; its 45 bases are in frame from base 1. The TCR sequence derives from a newborn girl in good health. Material for sequencing was cord blood. The chain was built from TRBV5-1 and TRBJ2-7; a tentative D match to TRBD2 spans 6 bases. CDR3 reads: CASSRDSGLSYEQYF. In nucleotide form, the sequence is TGCGCCAGCAGCCGAGATAGCGGTCTCTCCTACGAGCAGTACTTC.